Listed below are T cell receptor beta chains from one sample, sequenced in a study of T-cell memory formation after mild COVID-19. TCRdb ran MiXCR on the 5' RACE reads and lists one entry per CDR3 protein. The sample has a few hundred thousand distinct CDR3 sequences; roughly 20% are singletons. Sequenced material: PBMCs or a T cell subset sorted from them (not recorded which). The source is an adult woman who had mild COVID-19 (a few samples of this study predate the infection). Cell type and time point are not known. CDR3s include the opening cysteine and the closing phenylalanine or tryptophan. The D gene is left open where the match is weak. The listing skips clone size in some rows; elsewhere it reads once, few, many or a size class.

v_call	d_call	clone_size	j_call	cdr3_aa	cdr3_nt
TRBV12-3/TRBV12-4	-	many	TRBJ2-2	CASTSDRRNGELFF	TGTGCCAGCACCTCCGACAGGAGGAACGGGGAGCTGTTTTTT
TRBV4-3	-	-	TRBJ2-1	CASSQWDGNNEQFF	TGCGCCAGCAGCCAATGGGACGGAAACAATGAGCAGTTCTTC
TRBV5-4	-	few	TRBJ2-7	CASSLDRAGYEQYF	TGTGCCAGCAGCTTAGACAGAGCCGGCTACGAGCAGTACTTC
TRBV6-2/TRBV6-3	TRBD2	few	TRBJ2-3	CASSYPFRTSASTDTQYF	TGTGCCAGCAGTTACCCATTCCGAACTAGCGCCAGCACAGATACGCAGTATTTT
TRBV15	-	-	TRBJ1-1	CATSGPQGLMNTEAFF	TGTGCCACCAGCGGGCCTCAGGGACTGATGAACACTGAAGCTTTCTTT
TRBV24-1	-	-	TRBJ1-5	CATSDSGRGSNQPQHF	TGTGCCACCAGTGACTCCGGCCGGGGTAGCAATCAGCCCCAGCATTTT
TRBV2	TRBD1	once	TRBJ1-5	CASKGGQDSNQPQHF	TGTGCCAGCAAGGGGGGACAGGATAGCAATCAGCCCCAGCATTTT
TRBV12-3/TRBV12-4	TRBD2	few	TRBJ2-1	CASSFKGLAGSHNEQFF	TGTGCCAGCAGTTTCAAGGGACTAGCGGGATCCCACAATGAGCAGTTCTTC
TRBV5-1	TRBD2	few	TRBJ2-1	CASSLGGLAKGVDEQFF	TGCGCCAGCAGCTTGGGGGGACTAGCCAAAGGAGTGGATGAGCAGTTCTTC
TRBV20-1	-	few	TRBJ1-5	CSASGGTYSNQPQHF	TGCAGTGCCTCAGGCGGAACGTATAGCAATCAGCCCCAGCATTTT
TRBV12-3/TRBV12-4	TRBD1	-	TRBJ1-4	CASSLGLGQGRKLFF	TGTGCCAGCAGTTTAGGGTTGGGACAGGGAAGAAAACTGTTTTTT
TRBV21-1	-	-	TRBJ1-2	CASSNGRRMNGYTF	TGTGCCAGCAGCAACGGCCGCCGCATGAATGGCTACACCTTC
TRBV29-1	TRBD2	-	TRBJ2-1	CSVEGTSGSGYEQFF	TGCAGCGTTGAAGGGACTAGCGGGAGTGGGTATGAGCAGTTCTTC
TRBV7-3	TRBD2	few	TRBJ2-2	CASSLTPGLQHGELFF	TGTGCCAGCAGCTTAACGCCGGGACTACAACACGGGGAGCTGTTTTTT
TRBV4-2	TRBD1	-	TRBJ1-2	CASSGGVRGPTYGYTF	TGTGCCAGCAGCGGAGGGGTTAGGGGGCCTACGTATGGCTACACCTTC
TRBV5-4	-	-	TRBJ1-4	CASSLSGTPNEKLFF	TGTGCCAGCAGCTTGTCCGGGACACCTAATGAAAAACTGTTTTTT
TRBV6-2/TRBV6-3	-	-	TRBJ1-2	CASTLGYGYTF	TGTGCCAGCACCTTGGGTTATGGCTACACCTTC
TRBV25-1	-	-	TRBJ1-4	CASSESRSHGEKLFF	TGTGCCAGCAGTGAATCCAGGTCTCATGGTGAAAAACTGTTTTTT